This T cell receptor beta chain stems from a study of human T cells and chemical hapten exposure. On the study more broadly: Mostly female patients had alopecia areata, totalis or universalis.

This clonotype was counted ten times or more. TCRdb fed the RACE reads into MiXCR, producing one record per CDR3 protein. Here the sample spans tens of thousands of distinct CDR3 sequences, about 7% being singletons. Germline V lookup: CDR1 KGHSH, CDR2 LQKENI. Trimming pared 0 bases from V and 3 bases from J, leaving 11 bases between. The CDR3 contains 15 residues. Time point of the sample: pre-sensitization, week 0. Sample treatment: therapeutic diphenylcyclopropenone sensitization with weekly scalp DPC. The source material was whole blood, sampled in connection with sensitization to the hapten diphenylcyclopropenone (DPC). This chain connects TRBV18 to TRBJ1-1; possibly TRBD1 for D (6 bases). The TCR was taken from a woman aged 30 to 39 with alopecia areata. Some clones in this sample may be carry-over from other donors' samples. This CDR3 is CASSPPGRQDTEAFF. Here the CDR3 DNA reads TGTGCCAGCTCACCACCGGGGCGACAGGACACTGAAGCTTTCTTT.